These 24 T cell receptor beta chains came from one sample sequenced in a study of CD8+ T cells in alopecia areata. After isolation, RNA underwent reverse transcription to generate cDNA as the sequencing template. Sequenced by immunoSEQ multiplex PCR; TCRdb stores in-frame clones only, minus some. The sample consists of about 190,000 clones, roughly 60% of them appearing once. As to treatment: oral pan-JAK inhibitor, 5-10 mg twice daily. The sequencing here drew on CD4+ T cells sorted from blood, taken at week 24, from a patient treated with tofacitinib. The receptors derive from a human donor with alopecia areata.

The V gene is TRBV9, the J gene TRBJ2-7; 7 nucleotides align to TRBD1. Germline CDR1 and CDR2: SGDLS and YYNGEE. V lost 3 bases to trimming and J lost 0 bases; unmatched junction nucleotides: 6. The CDR3 is 15 amino acids. In DNA, the CDR3 is TGTGCCAGCAGCGCCACAGGGGCGAGCTCCTACGAGCAGTACTTC. This encodes CASSATGASSYEQYF.

The V gene is TRBV5-1, the J gene TRBJ1-5, with unresolved D. The V gene's germline CDR1 is SGHRS and CDR2 YFSETQ. V was pared by 0 bases and J by 3 bases, with 4 bases between. The CDR3 has 13 amino acids. This chain's CDR3 is CASSLVPNQPQHF. CDR3 DNA sequence: TGCGCCAGCAGCTTGGTACCCAATCAGCCCCAGCATTTT.

V gene TRBV5-6 combines with J gene TRBJ1-1; possibly TRBD1 for D (6 bases). V lost 4 bases, J lost 7 bases, and 14 bases lay in between. Germline V gives CDR1 SGHDT, CDR2 YYEEEE. CDR3 length: 13 residues. This CDR3 reads CASSTGQQNEAFF. The DNA of the CDR3 is TGTGCCAGCAGCACCGGACAGCAGAATGAAGCTTTCTTT.

This clone has more than one count but fewer than ten. This chain uses TRBV2 with TRBJ2-5, with a possible D match to TRBD1 (5 bases). V lost 11 bases and J 1 base, leaving 11 bases between the germline ends. The CDR3 has 12 amino acids. Germline-derived CDR1 and CDR2 are SNHLY and FYNNEI. CDR3 DNA: TGTGCCTGTACAGGACCCCAAGAGACCCAGTACTTC. This sequence encodes CACTGPQETQYF.

The V gene is TRBV2, the J gene TRBJ1-2; no clear D. V lost 1 base, J lost 4 bases, and 13 bases lay in between. Per the germline V gene, CDR1 is SNHLY and CDR2 is FYNNEI. The CDR3 runs 15 residues. In nucleotides, the CDR3 is TGTGCCAGCAGTGAAGATAAGGGTACCTCCTATGGCTACACCTTC. Its translation: CASSEDKGTSYGYTF.

The rearrangement uses TRBV29-1 and TRBJ1-5, with no clear D. The CDR3 has 13 amino acids. V dropped 4 bases and J dropped 5 bases, with 12 bases sitting between them. Per the germline V gene, CDR1 is SQVTM and CDR2 is ANQGSEA. The CDR3 reads CSVVLRGDQPQHF. In nucleotides, the CDR3 is TGCAGCGTTGTATTACGGGGAGATCAGCCCCAGCATTTT.

In this sample, this clone turned up a few times. This chain links TRBV11-3 with TRBJ2-2, with D possibly matching TRBD1 (6 bases). CDR1 is SGHNT and CDR2 is YENEEA in the germline V gene. This CDR3 has 15 amino acids. V gave up 3 bases and J gave up 3 bases, with 11 bases separating them. This CDR3 reads CASSLSTGHTGELFF. In DNA form, the CDR3 reads TGTGCCAGCAGCTTGTCCACAGGGCACACCGGGGAGCTGTTTTTT.

The V gene is TRBV11-2, the J gene TRBJ2-2; no clear D gene. The germline CDR1 and CDR2 sequences are SGHAT and FQNNGV. This CDR3 contains 15 residues. Trimming left V 4 bases short and J 1 base short, with 10 bases between. Here the CDR3 DNA reads TGTGCCAGCAGCTGGTCTTACGGGAACACCGGGGAGCTGTTTTTT. It yields the protein CASSWSYGNTGELFF.

This chain joins TRBV4-3 and TRBJ2-7; D ambiguous. The germline CDR1 and CDR2 sequences are LGHNA and YSLEER. This CDR3 region has 13 residues. Trimming left V 2 bases short and J 6 bases short, with 11 bases between. The CDR3 nucleotides are TGCGCCAGCAGCCAAATACAGAAAGGCGAGCAGTACTTC. It yields the protein CASSQIQKGEQYF.

V and J are TRBV7-2 and TRBJ1-2, with 8 nucleotides matching TRBD1. CDR3 length equals 14 residues. V trimming: 7 bases; J trimming: 4 bases; junction bases outside the gene matches: 8. From germline, CDR1 is SGHTA and CDR2 FQGNSA. Here the CDR3 DNA reads TGTGCCAGCAACCGACAGGGGCCCCTCTATGGCTACACCTTC. Encoded protein: CASNRQGPLYGYTF.

A single count supports this clone. This chain links TRBV30 with TRBJ1-6; D not resolved. CDR3 length: 13 residues. The germline V gene encodes CDR1 GTSNPN and CDR2 SVGIG (reference sequence). V was shortened by 2 bases and J by 9 bases, with 11 bases between the two germline ends. The CDR3 DNA sequence: TGTGCCTGGAGTCGGGGAGAGGGTTCACCCCTCCACTTT. The encoded protein is CAWSRGEGSPLHF. Together with reference TRBV30 and TRBJ1-6, the CDR3 gives the full variable domain: SQTIHQWPATLVQPVGSPLSLECTVEGTSNPNLYWYRQAAGRGLQLLFYSVGIGQISSEVPQNLSASRPQDRQFILSSKKLLLSDSGFYLCAWSRGEGSPLHFGNGTRLTVT.

Regarding this clone: Other DNA sequences in the sample encode the same CDR3. This chain joins TRBV9 and TRBJ1-5; 9 bases align to TRBD1. This CDR3 has 15 amino acids. CDR1 is SGDLS and CDR2 is YYNGEE in the germline V gene. J was trimmed by 7 bases and V by 0 bases; bases with no gene match: 5. CDR3 nucleotides: TGTGCCAGCAGCGTAGGGGACAGGGTGGAACAGCCCCAGCATTTT. Its protein is CASSVGDRVEQPQHF.

The chain joins TRBV29-1 to TRBJ2-7; D might be TRBD1 (5 bases). Between the trimmed V and J ends, which lost 3 bases and 5 bases, there was a span of 17 bases. Germline V gives CDR1 SQVTM, CDR2 ANQGSEA. This CDR3 contains 14 residues. CDR3 amino acids: CSVDRTGSPDEQYF. CDR3 DNA sequence: TGCAGCGTTGACCGTACAGGTTCCCCGGACGAGCAGTACTTC.

The sample holds one count of this clone. V is TRBV15 and J is TRBJ2-6; D is undetermined. From germline, CDR1 is LNHNV and CDR2 YYDKDF (reference sequence). The CDR3 consists of 15 residues. V shed 0 bases and J shed 0 bases, with 3 bases lying between them. CDR3 sequence reads: CATSRDLSGANVLTF. Here the CDR3 DNA reads TGTGCCACCAGCAGAGATCTCTCTGGGGCCAACGTCCTGACTTTC. Combining the CDR3 with reference TRBV15 and TRBJ2-6 gives the whole variable domain DAMVIQNPRYQVTQFGKPVTLSCSQTLNHNVMYWYQQKSSQAPKLLFHYYDKDFNNEADTPDNFQSRRPNTSFCFLDIRSPGLGDTAMYLCATSRDLSGANVLTFGAGSRLTVL.

This chain uses TRBV25-1 with TRBJ1-1; maybe TRBD1 (5 bases). Trimming took 4 bases from V and 7 from J, leaving 13 bases between them. The V gene's germline CDR1 is MGHDK and CDR2 SYGVNS. The CDR3 extends over 13 amino acids. For the CDR3, the DNA is TGTGCCAGCAGTGCCTCTCACAGGATTGAAGCTTTCTTT. Translated: CASSASHRIEAFF. Filled out from reference TRBV25-1 and TRBJ1-1, the complete variable domain reads EADIYQTPRYLVIGTGKKITLECSQTMGHDKMYWYQQDPGMELHLIHYSYGVNSTEKGDLSSESTVSRIRTEHFPLTLESARPSHTSQYLCASSASHRIEAFFGQGTRLTVV.

This chain links TRBV2 with TRBJ2-6; D is ambiguous. The CDR3 loop spans 16 amino acids. Looked up from germline, CDR1 is SNHLY and CDR2 is FYNNEI. The V end lost 3 bases, the J end lost 0 bases, and 9 bases lay between the germline ends. CDR3 nucleotides: TGTGCCAGCAGTGAGAGCCTTAGCTCTGGGGCCAACGTCCTGACTTTC. It yields the protein CASSESLSSGANVLTF.

The chain has TRBV2 and TRBJ2-3; TRBD2 is a possible D gene (6 bases). CDR1 is SNHLY and CDR2 is FYNNEI in the germline V gene. The germline V and J ends were trimmed by 7 bases and 3 bases, with 11 bases remaining between them. There are 13 residues in the CDR3. The CDR3 reads CASIRDLTDTQYF. The CDR3 coding sequence is TGTGCCAGCATCCGGGACTTGACAGATACGCAGTATTTT.

This chain uses TRBV19 with TRBJ1-2; 11 positions match TRBD1. CDR1 is LNHDA, CDR2 SQIVND, per germline (reference sequence). The J segment lost 3 bases and the V segment lost 9 bases, leaving 6 bases of the junction unmatched. This CDR3 spans 14 amino acids. The CDR3 sequence is CASAGQGEYYGYTF. As DNA, the CDR3 is TGTGCCAGCGCGGGACAGGGGGAATACTATGGCTACACCTTC.

In this sample, this clone turned up a few times. V is TRBV7-9 and J is TRBJ2-3; 12 bases are a match to TRBD2. CDR1 and CDR2 from the germline V gene are SEHNR and FQNEAQ (reference sequence). The CDR3 is 16 amino acids. V lost 8 bases to trimming and J lost 4 bases; unmatched junction nucleotides: 10. The CDR3: CASALLAGGRADTQYF. For the CDR3, the DNA is TGTGCCAGCGCCCTTCTAGCGGGGGGGCGAGCAGATACGCAGTATTTT.

The genes are TRBV14 and TRBJ1-2; D remains unclear. CDR1 is SGHDN and CDR2 is FVKESK in the germline V gene. This CDR3 spans 13 amino acids. V gave up 3 bases and J gave up 6 bases, with 11 bases separating them. The CDR3 coding sequence is TGTGCCAGCAGCCACGACATTTCCCATGGCTACACCTTC. Translated: CASSHDISHGYTF.

The chain is built from TRBV6-6 and TRBJ1-5; D is ambiguous. Germline CDR1 and CDR2: MNHNY and SVGAGI (reference sequence). V lost 2 bases and J lost 7, with 15 bases in between. CDR3 length: 15 amino acids. The CDR3 protein is CASSYPGKGGQPQHF. The CDR3 nucleotides read TGTGCCAGCAGTTACCCCGGTAAGGGAGGACAGCCCCAGCATTTT.

This rearrangement joins TRBV28 to TRBJ2-3; possible D gene TRBD1, 5 bases. CDR3 size: 14 residues. With 10 bases removed from V and 0 bases from J, the gap between germline ends came to 14 bases. Germline loops: CDR1 MDHEN, CDR2 SYDVKM. In nucleotides, the CDR3 is TGTGCCATTCGCCCCAGGGCCAGCACAGATACGCAGTATTTT. Translating gives CAIRPRASTDTQYF.

The chain combines TRBV29-1 with TRBJ1-2; TRBD1 matches at 7 bases. The germline gives CDR1 SQVTM, CDR2 ANQGSEA. V shed 6 bases and J 6 bases; nucleotides not matched to a gene: 7. This CDR3 comprises 12 residues. CDR3 sequence: CSVEQGRDGYTF. The DNA of the CDR3 is TGCAGCGTGGAACAGGGGAGGGATGGCTACACCTTC.

The J gene is TRBJ2-1, the V gene TRBV4-3; tentatively, D is TRBD1 (6 bases). Germline V gives CDR1 LGHNA, CDR2 YSLEER. This CDR3 region has 15 residues. With 0 bases removed from V and 9 bases from J, the gap between germline ends came to 15 bases. The CDR3 DNA reads as TGCGCCAGCAGCCAAGAAACAGGGTCGGGGACTGAGCAGTTCTTC. Residues: CASSQETGSGTEQFF.